This TCR beta chain stems from a study of identifying expanded T cells in peripheral blood. Sequencing was performed with immunoSEQ multiplex PCR; in TCRdb, only in-frame clones are kept and a portion is missing. Of 100,000 to 150,000 clones in the sample, 65% to 90% were seen once. Trimming took off 4 bases at V and 0 bases at J, with 6 bases between the two ends. The CDR3 has 13 residues. Looked up from germline, CDR1 is SGHTA and CDR2 is FQGNSA. With respect to this clone: The antigen is not known.

General study points: Approximately two-week clone count variance significantly increased as total template count grew.

Healthy donors had no documented immune events, such as infections, while sampled. The source of this sequence is a person aged 18-70 years in good health. The chain has TRBV7-2 and TRBJ1-1; D is undetermined. The sequencing sample was made of blood. The CDR3 loop is CASSSTMNTEAFF. The CDR3 DNA is TGTGCCAGCAGCTCAACAATGAACACTGAAGCTTTCTTT. The entire variable domain, with the rest obtained from reference TRBV7-2 and TRBJ1-1, is as follows: GAGVSQSPSNKVTEKGKDVELRCDPISGHTALYWYRQSLGQGLEFLIYFQGNSAPDKSGLPSDRFSAERTGGSVSTLTIQRTQQEDSAVYLCASSSTMNTEAFFGQGTRLTVV.